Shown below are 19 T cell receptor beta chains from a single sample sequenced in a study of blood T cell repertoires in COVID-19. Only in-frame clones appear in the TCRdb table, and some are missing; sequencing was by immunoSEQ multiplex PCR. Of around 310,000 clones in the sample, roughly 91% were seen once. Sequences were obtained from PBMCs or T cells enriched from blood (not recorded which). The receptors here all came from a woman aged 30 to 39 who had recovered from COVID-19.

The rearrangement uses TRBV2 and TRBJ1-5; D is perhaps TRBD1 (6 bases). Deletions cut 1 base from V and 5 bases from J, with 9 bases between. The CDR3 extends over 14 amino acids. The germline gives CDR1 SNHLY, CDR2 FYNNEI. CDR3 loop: CASSEVGGDQPQHF. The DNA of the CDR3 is TGTGCCAGCAGTGAAGTAGGGGGGGATCAGCCCCAGCATTTT.

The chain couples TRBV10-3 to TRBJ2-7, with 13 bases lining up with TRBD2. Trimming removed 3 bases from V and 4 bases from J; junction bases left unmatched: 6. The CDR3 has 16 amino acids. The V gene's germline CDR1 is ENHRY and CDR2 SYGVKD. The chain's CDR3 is CAISDPPGLAGYEQYF. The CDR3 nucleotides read TGTGCCATCAGTGATCCCCCGGGACTAGCGGGATACGAGCAGTACTTC.

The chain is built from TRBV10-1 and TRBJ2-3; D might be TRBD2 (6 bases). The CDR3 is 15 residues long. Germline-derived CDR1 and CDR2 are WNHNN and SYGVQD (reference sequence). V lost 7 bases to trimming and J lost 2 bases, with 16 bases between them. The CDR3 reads CASTEGLEPTDTQYF. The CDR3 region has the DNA TGCGCCAGCACCGAGGGACTGGAGCCCACAGATACGCAGTATTTT.

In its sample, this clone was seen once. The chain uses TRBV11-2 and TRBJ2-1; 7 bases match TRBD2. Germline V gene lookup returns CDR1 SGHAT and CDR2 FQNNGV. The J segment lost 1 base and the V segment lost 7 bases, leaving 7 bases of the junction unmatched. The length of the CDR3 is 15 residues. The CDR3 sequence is CASMGGGRSYNEQFF. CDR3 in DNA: TGTGCCAGCATGGGGGGGGGTAGGTCCTACAATGAGCAGTTCTTC.

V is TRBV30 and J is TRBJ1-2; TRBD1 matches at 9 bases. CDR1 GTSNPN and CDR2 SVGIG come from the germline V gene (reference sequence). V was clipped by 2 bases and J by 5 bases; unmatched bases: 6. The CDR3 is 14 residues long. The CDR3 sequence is CAWSRQGVRYGYTF. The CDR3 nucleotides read TGTGCCTGGAGTCGACAGGGGGTTCGGTATGGCTACACCTTC.

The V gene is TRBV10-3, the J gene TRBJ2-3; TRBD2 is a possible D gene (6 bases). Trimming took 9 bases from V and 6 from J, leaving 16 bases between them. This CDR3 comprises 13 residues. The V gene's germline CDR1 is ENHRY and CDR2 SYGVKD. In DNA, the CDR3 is TGTGCCATGCTCCGGGACTCCTCGGATACGCAGTATTTT. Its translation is CAMLRDSSDTQYF.

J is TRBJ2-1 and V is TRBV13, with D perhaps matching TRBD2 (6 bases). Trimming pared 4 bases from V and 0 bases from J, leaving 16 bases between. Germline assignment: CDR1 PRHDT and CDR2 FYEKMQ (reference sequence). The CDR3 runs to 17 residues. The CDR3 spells CASSSALAGSSYNEQFF. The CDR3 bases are TGTGCCAGCAGCTCCGCCCTGGCGGGGAGCTCCTACAATGAGCAGTTCTTC.

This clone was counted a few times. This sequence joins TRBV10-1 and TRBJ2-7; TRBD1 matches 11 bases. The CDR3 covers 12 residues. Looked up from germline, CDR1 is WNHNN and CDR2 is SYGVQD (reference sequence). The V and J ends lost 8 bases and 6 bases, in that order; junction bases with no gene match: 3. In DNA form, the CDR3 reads TGCGCCAGCTCTGGGACAGGGGGCGAGCAGTACTTC. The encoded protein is CASSGTGGEQYF.

The DNA for the CDR3 is TGTGCCAGCAGCCAAGGACAGGGGGTGAACACTGAAGCTTTCTTT. As protein: CASSQGQGVNTEAFF. J is TRBJ1-1 and V is TRBV3-1 (or the pseudogene TRBV3-2); 9 nucleotides agree with TRBD1. The junction had 0 bases not matched to a gene; V was cut back by 1 base and J by 0 bases. Germline CDR1 reads LGHDT; CDR2 reads YNNKEL (reference sequence). The CDR3 is 15 residues long.

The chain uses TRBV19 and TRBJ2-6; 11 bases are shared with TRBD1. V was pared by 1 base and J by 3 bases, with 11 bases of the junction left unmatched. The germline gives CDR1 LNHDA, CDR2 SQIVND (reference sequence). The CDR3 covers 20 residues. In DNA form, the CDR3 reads TGTGCCAGTAGTATAGCTAGGGACAGGGGGATTCGTAATGGGGCCAACGTCCTGACTTTC. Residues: CASSIARDRGIRNGANVLTF.

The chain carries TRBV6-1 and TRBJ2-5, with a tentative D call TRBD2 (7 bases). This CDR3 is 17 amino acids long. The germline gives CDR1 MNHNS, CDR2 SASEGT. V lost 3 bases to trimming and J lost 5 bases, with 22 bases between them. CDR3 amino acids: CASSDSPGGGGGETQYF. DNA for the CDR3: TGTGCCAGCAGTGATAGTCCCGGAGGAGGGGGAGGGGAGACCCAGTACTTC.

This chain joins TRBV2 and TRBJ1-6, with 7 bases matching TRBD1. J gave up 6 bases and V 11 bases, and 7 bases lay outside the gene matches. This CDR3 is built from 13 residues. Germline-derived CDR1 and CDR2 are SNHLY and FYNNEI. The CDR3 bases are TGTGCCGTTGACAGGGTAGCTAATTCACCCCTCCACTTT. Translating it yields CAVDRVANSPLHF. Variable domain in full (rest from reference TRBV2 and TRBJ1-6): EPEVTQTPSHQVTQMGQEVILRCVPISNHLYFYWYRQILGQKVEFLVSFYNNEISEKSEIFDDQFSVERPDGSNFTLKIRSTKLEDSAMYFCAVDRVANSPLHFGNGTRLTVT.

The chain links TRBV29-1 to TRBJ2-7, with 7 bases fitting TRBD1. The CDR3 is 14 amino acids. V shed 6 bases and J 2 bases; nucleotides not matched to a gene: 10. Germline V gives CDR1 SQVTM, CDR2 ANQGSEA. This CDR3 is CSVKSGQAPYEQYF. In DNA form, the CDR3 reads TGCAGCGTGAAAAGCGGACAGGCGCCCTACGAGCAGTACTTC.

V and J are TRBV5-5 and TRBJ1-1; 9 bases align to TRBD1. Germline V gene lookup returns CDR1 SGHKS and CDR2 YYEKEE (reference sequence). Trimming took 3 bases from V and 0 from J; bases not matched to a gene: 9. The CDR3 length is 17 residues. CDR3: CASSWGKGQGVNTEAFF. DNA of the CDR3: TGTGCCAGCAGCTGGGGGAAGGGACAGGGAGTGAACACTGAAGCTTTCTTT.

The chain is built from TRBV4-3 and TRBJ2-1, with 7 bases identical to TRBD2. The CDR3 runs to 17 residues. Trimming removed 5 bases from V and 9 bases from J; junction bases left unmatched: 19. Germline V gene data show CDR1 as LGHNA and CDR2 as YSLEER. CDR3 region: CASSEANTGGPPGEQFF. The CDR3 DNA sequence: TGCGCCAGCAGCGAGGCAAATACGGGAGGACCCCCCGGTGAGCAGTTCTTC.

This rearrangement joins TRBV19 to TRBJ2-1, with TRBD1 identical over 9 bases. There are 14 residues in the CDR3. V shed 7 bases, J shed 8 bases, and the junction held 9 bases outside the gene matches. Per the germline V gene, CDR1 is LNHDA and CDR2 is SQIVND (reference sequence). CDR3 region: CASIGTGNSDEQFF. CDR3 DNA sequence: TGTGCCAGTATCGGGACAGGGAATTCTGATGAGCAGTTCTTC.

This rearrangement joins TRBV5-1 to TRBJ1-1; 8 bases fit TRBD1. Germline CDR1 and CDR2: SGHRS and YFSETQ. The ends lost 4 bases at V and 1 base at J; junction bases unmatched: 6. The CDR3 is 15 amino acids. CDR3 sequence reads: CASSIRTGWNTEAFF. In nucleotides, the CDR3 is TGCGCCAGCAGCATACGGACAGGGTGGAACACTGAAGCTTTCTTT.

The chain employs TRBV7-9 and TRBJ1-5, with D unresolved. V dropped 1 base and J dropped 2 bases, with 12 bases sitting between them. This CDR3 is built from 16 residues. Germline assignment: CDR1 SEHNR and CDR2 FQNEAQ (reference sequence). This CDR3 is CASSLDIPRGNQPQHF. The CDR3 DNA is TGTGCCAGCAGCTTAGATATCCCGCGGGGCAATCAGCCCCAGCATTTT.

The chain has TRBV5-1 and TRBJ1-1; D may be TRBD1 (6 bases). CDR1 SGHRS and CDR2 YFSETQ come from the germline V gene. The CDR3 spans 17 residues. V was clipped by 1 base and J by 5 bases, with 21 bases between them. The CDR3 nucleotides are TGCGCCAGCAGCTTGTCGAACCAACTTACAGGGCTTACTGAAGCTTTCTTT. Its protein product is CASSLSNQLTGLTEAFF.